This TCR beta chain stems from a study of radiation and T cells in renal cell carcinoma (dated by TCRdb to the early 2020s). Looking at the study overall: In total, 50 to 55 samples underwent TCR beta sequencing: 25 or so tumors plus 27 peripheral blood samples. The last blood draw occurred 4 weeks after radiation, at the same time as nephrectomy. A total of 4 million to 5 million unique CDR3 nucleotide sequences, encoding roughly 3,000,000 unique CDR3 amino acid sequences, were found across all 50 or so samples. Paper-wide results and their limitations: An increase in top tumor clonotypes in blood was observed from baseline to 2 weeks post-radiation, followed by contraction by 4 weeks, which was taken to suggest transient expansion of tumor-resident clones. The single-armed trial design could not address effects of radiation dose or scheduling on the TCR repertoire. Because pretreatment tumor biopsies were not available, the study could not determine whether clonotypes were already present within the tumor at baseline. Dynamics of the blood repertoire were not tracked past 4 weeks after treatment.

Following the manufacturer's recommendations, the immunoSEQ kit was used to generate TCR beta libraries from genomic DNA. To prepare the libraries, a first multiplex PCR with proprietary primers was run, followed by a second PCR that added unique barcodes, and a bead cleanup was done after each round. Each sample batch included a kit-provided positive control reaction and a negative control reaction. The final libraries were assessed on an Agilent 4200 TapeStation D1000 ScreenTape, pooled by volume, and quantified by qPCR. Sequencing was performed on an Illumina NextSeq500 using a MidOutput 150-cycle cartridge, with 156 Read1 cycles, 15 Index1 cycles, and the kit custom primers. The pooled library was loaded at roughly 1 pM with a roughly 20% PhiX control spike-in. The published analysis was carried out like this. Vendor-processed data were analyzed in R, and a clonotype was defined as all T cells sharing the same CDR3 nucleotide sequence. In the clone abundance analyses, frequencies in each sample were normalized to that sample's 10,000 most abundant clones. Before analysis, public T cell clones were removed, and these numbered fewer than six per sample on average. Tumor-enriched clonotypes and baseline blood-enriched clonotypes were defined as those with an abundance difference of at least 32-fold between compartments. A beta-binomial differential abundance model was applied to find clonotypes that expanded or contracted between blood time points. Tumor-blood repertoire similarity was measured with the Baroni-Urbani and Buser coefficient, and groups were compared using two-tailed Wilcoxon tests in R. TCRdb provides this immuneACCESS table in a form limited to in-frame rearrangements. Some clones are lacking; in checked studies, under half of them reflect an unresolved V gene, and why the rest are absent is not known. V, J and clone size derive from that table, while D and trimming were established from the DNA sequence. This sample comprises tens of thousands of clones, over 65% of them detected only once. The leading ten clones occupy about 2.4% of the sample.

As encoded in the germline V gene, CDR1 is MNHEY while CDR2 is SVGAGI. The cysteine opens and the phenylalanine closes a CDR3 of 14 amino acids. Only the CDR3 portion is preserved as DNA: 42 bases, with reading frame beginning at the first base. V is clipped by 5 bases and J by 10 bases, and the sequence between their germline boundaries is 15 bases long. The time point label here, explained by the study, means: blood 4 weeks post-SBRT, at nephrectomy. The meaning of the sample's treatment or condition label: 15 Gy SBRT to primary tumor, nephrectomy 4 weeks later. Samples came from a clinical trial, in which primary renal cell carcinomas received 15 Gy stereotactic body radiation therapy followed by nephrectomy 4 weeks later. To track tumor-enriched clonotypes, serial peripheral blood was sampled from radiation-treated patients at baseline and at 2 weeks and 4 weeks after SBRT. Renal cell carcinoma with clear cell pathology was present in all patients. The QIAamp DNA Blood Mini Kit (Qiagen) was used to prepare genomic DNA for TCR sequencing. Only samples passing all quality control checks were included in the analyses.

As regards this clone: The target of this receptor is not known. Within one base of it there is no much larger clone, and no base qualities were kept.

The origin of this receptor is an older woman with renal cell carcinoma. The material was blood, obtained from a patient whose treatment included radiotherapy and nephrectomy. The chain joins TRBV6-5 to TRBJ1-6, with TRBD1 tentatively as D gene (6 bases match). The nucleotide sequence reads as follows: TGTGCCAGCAGTCGACGGACAGAAAAATCACCCCTCCACTTT. Translated, it reads CASSRRTEKSPLHF.